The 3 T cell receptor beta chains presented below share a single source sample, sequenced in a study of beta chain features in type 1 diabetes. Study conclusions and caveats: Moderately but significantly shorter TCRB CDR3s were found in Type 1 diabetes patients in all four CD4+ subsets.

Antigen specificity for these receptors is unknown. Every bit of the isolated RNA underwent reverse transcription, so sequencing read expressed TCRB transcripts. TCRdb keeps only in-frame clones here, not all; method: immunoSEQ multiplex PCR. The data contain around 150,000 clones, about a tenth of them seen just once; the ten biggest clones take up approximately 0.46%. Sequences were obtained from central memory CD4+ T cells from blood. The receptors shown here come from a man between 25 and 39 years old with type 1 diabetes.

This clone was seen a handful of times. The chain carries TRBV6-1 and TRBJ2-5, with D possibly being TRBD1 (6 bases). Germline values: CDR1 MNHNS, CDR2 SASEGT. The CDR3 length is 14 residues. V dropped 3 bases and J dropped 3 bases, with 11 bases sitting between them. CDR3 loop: CASSDRGLKETQYF. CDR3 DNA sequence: TGTGCCAGCAGTGACAGGGGATTGAAAGAGACCCAGTACTTC.

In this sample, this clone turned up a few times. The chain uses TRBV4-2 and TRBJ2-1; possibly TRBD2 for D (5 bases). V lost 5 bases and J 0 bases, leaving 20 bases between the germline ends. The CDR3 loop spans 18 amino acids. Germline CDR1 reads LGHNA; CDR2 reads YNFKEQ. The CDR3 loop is CASSLISSSGSSYNEQFF. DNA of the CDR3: TGTGCCAGCAGCTTGATCTCTAGCTCGGGGAGCTCCTACAATGAGCAGTTCTTC.

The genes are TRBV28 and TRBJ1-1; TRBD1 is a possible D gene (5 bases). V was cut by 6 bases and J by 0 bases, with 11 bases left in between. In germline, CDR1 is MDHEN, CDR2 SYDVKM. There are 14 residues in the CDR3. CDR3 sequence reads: CASSRPTVNTEAFF. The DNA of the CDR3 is TGTGCCAGCAGCCGTCCGACAGTGAACACTGAAGCTTTCTTT.